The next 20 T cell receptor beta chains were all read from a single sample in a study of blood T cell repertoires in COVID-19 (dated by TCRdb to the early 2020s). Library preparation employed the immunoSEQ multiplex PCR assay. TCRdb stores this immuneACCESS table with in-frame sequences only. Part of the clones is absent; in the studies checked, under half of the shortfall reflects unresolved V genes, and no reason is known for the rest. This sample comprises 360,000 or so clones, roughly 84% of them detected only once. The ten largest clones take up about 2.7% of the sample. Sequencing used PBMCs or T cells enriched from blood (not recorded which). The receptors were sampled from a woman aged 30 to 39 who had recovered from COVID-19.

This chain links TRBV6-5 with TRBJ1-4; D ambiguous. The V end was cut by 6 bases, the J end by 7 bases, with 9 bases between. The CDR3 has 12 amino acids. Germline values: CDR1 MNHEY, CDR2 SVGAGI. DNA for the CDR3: TGTGCCAGCAGCCCCTCGGGTGAAAAACTGTTTTTT. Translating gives CASSPSGEKLFF.

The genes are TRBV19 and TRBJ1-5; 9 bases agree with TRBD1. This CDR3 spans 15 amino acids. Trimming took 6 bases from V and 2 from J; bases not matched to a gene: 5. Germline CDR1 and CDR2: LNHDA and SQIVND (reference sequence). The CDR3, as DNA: TGTGCCAGTAGCGTGGACAGGGGACGCAATCAGCCCCAGCATTTT. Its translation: CASSVDRGRNQPQHF. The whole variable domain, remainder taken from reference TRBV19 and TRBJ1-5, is DGGITQSPKYLFRKEGQNVTLSCEQNLNHDAMYWYRQDPGQGLRLIYYSQIVNDFQKGDIAEGYSVSREKKESFPLTVTSAQKNPTAFYLCASSVDRGRNQPQHFGDGTRLSIL.

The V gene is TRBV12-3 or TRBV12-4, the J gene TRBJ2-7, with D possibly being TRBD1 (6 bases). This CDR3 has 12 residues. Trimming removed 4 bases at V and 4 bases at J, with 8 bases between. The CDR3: CASSSGAYEQYF. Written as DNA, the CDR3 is TGTGCCAGCAGTTCAGGGGCTTACGAGCAGTACTTC.

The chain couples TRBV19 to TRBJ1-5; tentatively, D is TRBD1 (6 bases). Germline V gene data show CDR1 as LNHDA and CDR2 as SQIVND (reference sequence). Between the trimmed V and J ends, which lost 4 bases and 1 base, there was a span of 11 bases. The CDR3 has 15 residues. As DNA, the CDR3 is TGTGCCAGTAGTACGGTTGGACAGAGCAATCAGCCCCAGCATTTT. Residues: CASSTVGQSNQPQHF.

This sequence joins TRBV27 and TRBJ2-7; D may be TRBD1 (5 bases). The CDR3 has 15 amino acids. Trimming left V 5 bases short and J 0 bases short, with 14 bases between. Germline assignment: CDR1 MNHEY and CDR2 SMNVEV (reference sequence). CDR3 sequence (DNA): TGTGCCAGCAGTCTGGGGCAGCCAGGCTCCTACGAGCAGTACTTC. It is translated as CASSLGQPGSYEQYF.

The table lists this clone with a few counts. Written as DNA, the CDR3 is TGTGCCAGCTCGACGGTGGGAGTGGCCAAAAACATTCAGTACTTC. This translates into CASSTVGVAKNIQYF. This chain joins TRBV5-4 and TRBJ2-4, with D perhaps matching TRBD2 (5 bases). Looked up from germline, CDR1 is SGHNT and CDR2 is YYREEE (reference sequence). The CDR3 has 15 residues. The V and J ends lost 7 bases and 1 base respectively, with 15 bases between them.

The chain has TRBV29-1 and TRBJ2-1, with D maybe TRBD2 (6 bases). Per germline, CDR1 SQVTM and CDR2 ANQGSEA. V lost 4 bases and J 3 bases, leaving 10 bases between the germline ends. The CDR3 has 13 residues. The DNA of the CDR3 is TGCAGCGTTGCGGCGGGGAACTACAATGAGCAGTTCTTC. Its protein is CSVAAGNYNEQFF.

The CDR3 sequence is CASSSRGVGHEQFF. Here the CDR3 DNA reads TGTGCCAGCAGTTCCCGCGGGGTCGGCCATGAGCAGTTCTTC. V usage is TRBV28 and J usage is TRBJ2-1, with D possibly being TRBD2 (6 bases). V lost 4 bases and J lost 8, with 15 bases in between. The CDR3 runs 14 residues. Germline CDR1 is MDHEN and CDR2 is SYDVKM. Combining the CDR3 with reference TRBV28 and TRBJ2-1 gives the whole variable domain DVKVTQSSRYLVKRTGEKVFLECVQDMDHENMFWYRQDPGLGLRLIYFSYDVKMKEKGDIPEGYSVSREKKERFSLILESASTNQTSMYLCASSSRGVGHEQFFGPGTRLTVL.

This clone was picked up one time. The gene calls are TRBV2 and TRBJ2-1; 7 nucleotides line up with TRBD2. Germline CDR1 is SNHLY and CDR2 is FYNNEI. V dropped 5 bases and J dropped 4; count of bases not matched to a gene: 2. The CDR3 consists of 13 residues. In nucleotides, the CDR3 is TGTGCCAGCAGTACTAGCGAGTACAATGAGCAGTTCTTC. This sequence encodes CASSTSEYNEQFF.

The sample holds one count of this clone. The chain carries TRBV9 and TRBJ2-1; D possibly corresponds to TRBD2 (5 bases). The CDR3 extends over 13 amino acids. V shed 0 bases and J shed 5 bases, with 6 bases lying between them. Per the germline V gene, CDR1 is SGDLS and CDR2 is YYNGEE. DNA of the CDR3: TGTGCCAGCAGCGTAGCTAGCAACAATGAGCAGTTCTTC. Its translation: CASSVASNNEQFF.

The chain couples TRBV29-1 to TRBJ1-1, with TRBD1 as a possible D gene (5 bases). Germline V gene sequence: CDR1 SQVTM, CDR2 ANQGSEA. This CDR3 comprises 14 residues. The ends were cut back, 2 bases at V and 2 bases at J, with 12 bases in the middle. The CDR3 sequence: CSVEFEDKNTEAFF. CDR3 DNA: TGCAGCGTTGAATTTGAGGACAAAAACACTGAAGCTTTCTTT.

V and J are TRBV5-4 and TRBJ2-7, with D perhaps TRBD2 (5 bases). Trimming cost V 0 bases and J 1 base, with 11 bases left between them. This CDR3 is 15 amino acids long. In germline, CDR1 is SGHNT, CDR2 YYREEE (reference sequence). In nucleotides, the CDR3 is TGTGCCAGCAGCTTGGGCGGGTTGGGATCCTACGAGCAGTACTTC. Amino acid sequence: CASSLGGLGSYEQYF.

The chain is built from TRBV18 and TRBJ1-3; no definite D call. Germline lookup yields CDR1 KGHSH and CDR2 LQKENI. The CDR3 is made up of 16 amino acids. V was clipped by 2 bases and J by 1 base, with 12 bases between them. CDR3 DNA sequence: TGTGCCAGCTCACCAAGCAGCCGACTGTCTGGAAACACCATATATTTT. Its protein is CASSPSSRLSGNTIYF.

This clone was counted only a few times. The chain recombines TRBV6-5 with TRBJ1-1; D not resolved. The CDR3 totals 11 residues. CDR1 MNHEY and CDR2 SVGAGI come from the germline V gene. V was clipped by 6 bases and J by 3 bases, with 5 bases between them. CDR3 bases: TGTGCCAGCAGCGGGGACACTGAAGCTTTCTTT. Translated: CASSGDTEAFF.

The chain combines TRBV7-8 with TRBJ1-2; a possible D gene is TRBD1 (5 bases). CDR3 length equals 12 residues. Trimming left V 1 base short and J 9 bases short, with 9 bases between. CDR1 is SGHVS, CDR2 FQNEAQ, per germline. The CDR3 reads CASSLGGVSYTF. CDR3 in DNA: TGTGCCAGCAGCTTAGGGGGGGTGAGCTACACCTTC.

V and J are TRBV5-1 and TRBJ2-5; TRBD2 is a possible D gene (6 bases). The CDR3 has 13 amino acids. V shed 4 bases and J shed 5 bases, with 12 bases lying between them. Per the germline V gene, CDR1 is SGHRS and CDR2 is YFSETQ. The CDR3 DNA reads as TGCGCCAGCAGCCCGCAGGAGGGGGAGACCCAGTACTTC. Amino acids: CASSPQEGETQYF. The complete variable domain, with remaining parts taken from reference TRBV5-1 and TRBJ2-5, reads KAGVTQTPRYLIKTRGQQVTLSCSPISGHRSVSWYQQTPGQGLQFLFEYFSETQRNKGNFPGRFSGRQFSNSRSEMNVSTLELGDSALYLCASSPQEGETQYFGPGTRLLVL.

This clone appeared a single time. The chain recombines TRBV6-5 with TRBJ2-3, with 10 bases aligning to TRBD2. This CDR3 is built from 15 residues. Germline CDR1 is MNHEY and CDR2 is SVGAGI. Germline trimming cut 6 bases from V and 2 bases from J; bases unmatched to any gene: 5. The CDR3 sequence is CASRGLADPTDTQYF. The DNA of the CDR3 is TGTGCCAGCAGAGGACTAGCGGACCCCACAGATACGCAGTATTTT.

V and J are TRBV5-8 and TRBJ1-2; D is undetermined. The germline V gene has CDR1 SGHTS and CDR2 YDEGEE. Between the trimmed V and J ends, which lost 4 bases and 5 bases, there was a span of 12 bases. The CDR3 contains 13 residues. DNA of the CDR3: TGTGCCAGCAGCCCTGACCACTATTATGGCTACACCTTC. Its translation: CASSPDHYYGYTF.

DNA of the CDR3: TGCGCCAGCAGCTTGGCCACTCTTACGACAGGGGGAGGAAACACCATATATTTT. This codes for CASSLATLTTGGGNTIYF. The V call is TRBV5-1, the J call TRBJ1-3; 9 bases match TRBD1. Trimming cost V 0 bases and J 4 bases; bases outside gene matches: 11. Germline CDR1 reads SGHRS; CDR2 reads YFSETQ. The CDR3 is 18 amino acids.

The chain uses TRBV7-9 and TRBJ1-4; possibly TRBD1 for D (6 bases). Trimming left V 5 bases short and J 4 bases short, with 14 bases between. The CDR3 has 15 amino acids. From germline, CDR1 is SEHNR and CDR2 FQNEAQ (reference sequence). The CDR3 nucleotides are TGTGCCAGCAGCGGGTGGGACACGGGTAATGAAAAACTGTTTTTT. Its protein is CASSGWDTGNEKLFF.